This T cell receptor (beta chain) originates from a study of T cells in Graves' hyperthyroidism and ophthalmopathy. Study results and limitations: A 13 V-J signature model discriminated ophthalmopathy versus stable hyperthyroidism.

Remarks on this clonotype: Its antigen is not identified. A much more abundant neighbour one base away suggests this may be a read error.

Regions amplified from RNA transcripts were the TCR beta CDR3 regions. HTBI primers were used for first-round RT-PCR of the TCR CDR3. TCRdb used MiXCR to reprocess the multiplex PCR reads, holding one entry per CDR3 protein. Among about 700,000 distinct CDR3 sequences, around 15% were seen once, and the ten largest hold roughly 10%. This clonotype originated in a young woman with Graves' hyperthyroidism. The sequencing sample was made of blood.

CDR3 nucleotides: TGTGCCAGCGGTCCAGGGAGGTGGGGGTATGGCTACACCTTC. Encoded protein: CASGPGRWGYGYTF. The chain employs TRBV6-1 and TRBJ1-2; TRBD1 might be the D (5 bases). From germline, CDR1 is MNHNS and CDR2 SASEGT. V was pared by 8 bases and J by 5 bases, with 18 bases between. This CDR3 region has 14 residues.